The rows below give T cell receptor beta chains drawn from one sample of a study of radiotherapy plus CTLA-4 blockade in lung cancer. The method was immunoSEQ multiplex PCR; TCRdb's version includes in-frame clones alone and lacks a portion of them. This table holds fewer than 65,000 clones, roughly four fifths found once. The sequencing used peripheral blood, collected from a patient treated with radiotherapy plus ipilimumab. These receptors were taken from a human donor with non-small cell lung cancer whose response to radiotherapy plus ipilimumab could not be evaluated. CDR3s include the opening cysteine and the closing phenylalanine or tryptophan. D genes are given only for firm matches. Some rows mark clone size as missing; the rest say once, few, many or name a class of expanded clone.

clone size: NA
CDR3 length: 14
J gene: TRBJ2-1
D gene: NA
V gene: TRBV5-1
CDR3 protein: CASSYTGAYNEQFF
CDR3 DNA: TGCGCCAGCAGTTATACGGGAGCCTACAATGAGCAGTTCTTC

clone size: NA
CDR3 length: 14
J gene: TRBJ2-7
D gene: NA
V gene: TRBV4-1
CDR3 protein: CASSQAGMPYEQYF
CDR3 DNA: TGCGCCAGCAGCCAAGCCGGGATGCCCTACGAGCAGTACTTC

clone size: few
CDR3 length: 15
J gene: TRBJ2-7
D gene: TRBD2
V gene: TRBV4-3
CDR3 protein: CASSQGTSGSREQYF
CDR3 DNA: TGCGCCAGCAGTCAAGGGACTAGCGGGAGTCGTGAGCAGTACTTC

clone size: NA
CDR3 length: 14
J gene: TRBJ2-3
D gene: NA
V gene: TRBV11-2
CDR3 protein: CASSRGGRTDTQYF
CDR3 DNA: TGTGCCAGCAGCCGAGGCGGTCGCACAGATACGCAGTATTTT

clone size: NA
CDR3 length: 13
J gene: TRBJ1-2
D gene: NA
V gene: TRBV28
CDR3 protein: CASSDTLTYGYTF
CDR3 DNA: TGTGCCAGCAGTGACACGTTGACCTATGGCTACACCTTC

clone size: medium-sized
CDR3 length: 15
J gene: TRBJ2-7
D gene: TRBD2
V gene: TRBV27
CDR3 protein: CASSLYRAGGGEQYF
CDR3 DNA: TGTGCCAGCAGTTTATATCGGGCGGGAGGGGGCGAGCAGTACTTC

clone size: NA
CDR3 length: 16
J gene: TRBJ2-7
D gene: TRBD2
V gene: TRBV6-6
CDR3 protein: CASSLIGGGTSYEQYF
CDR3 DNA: TGTGCCAGCAGTCTTATCGGGGGAGGGACCTCCTACGAGCAGTACTTC

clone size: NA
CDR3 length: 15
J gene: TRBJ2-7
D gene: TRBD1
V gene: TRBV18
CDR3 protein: CASSPAGGPSYEQYF
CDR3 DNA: TGTGCCAGCTCACCAGCAGGGGGCCCCTCCTACGAGCAGTACTTC

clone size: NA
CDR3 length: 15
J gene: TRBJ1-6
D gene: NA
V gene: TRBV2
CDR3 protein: CASRPSGSVNSPLHF
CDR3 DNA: TGTGCCAGCAGGCCGTCGGGGTCGGTGAATTCACCCCTCCACTTT

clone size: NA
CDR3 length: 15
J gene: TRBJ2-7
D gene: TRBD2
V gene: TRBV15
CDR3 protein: CATSRDWEGFHEQYF
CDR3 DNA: TGTGCCACCAGCAGAGATTGGGAGGGGTTCCACGAGCAGTACTTC

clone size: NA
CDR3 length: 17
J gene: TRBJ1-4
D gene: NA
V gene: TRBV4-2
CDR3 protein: CASSQIQRKVINEKLFF
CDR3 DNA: TGTGCCAGCAGCCAGATTCAGCGAAAGGTGATTAATGAAAAACTGTTTTTT

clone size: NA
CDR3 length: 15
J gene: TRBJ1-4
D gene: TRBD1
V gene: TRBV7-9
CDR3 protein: CASSYSGTANEKLFF
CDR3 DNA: TGTGCCAGCAGCTATTCCGGGACAGCGAATGAAAAACTGTTTTTT

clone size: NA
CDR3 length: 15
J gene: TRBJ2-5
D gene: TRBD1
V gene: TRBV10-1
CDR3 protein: CARRLFRGLGETQYF
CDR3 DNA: TGCGCCAGGAGATTGTTTAGGGGGCTGGGAGAGACCCAGTACTTC

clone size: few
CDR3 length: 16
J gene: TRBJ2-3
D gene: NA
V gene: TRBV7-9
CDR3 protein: CASSLPQSGGTDTQYF
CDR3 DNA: TGTGCCAGCAGCTTACCCCAGAGCGGCGGGACAGATACGCAGTATTTT

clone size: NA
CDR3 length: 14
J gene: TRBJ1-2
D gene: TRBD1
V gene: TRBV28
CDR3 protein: CASSWTGVSYGYTF
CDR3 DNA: TGTGCCAGCAGTTGGACAGGGGTCAGCTATGGCTACACCTTC

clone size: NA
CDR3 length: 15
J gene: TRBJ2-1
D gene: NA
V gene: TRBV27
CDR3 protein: CASSSERSSYNEQFF
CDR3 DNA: TGTGCCAGCAGTTCGGAGCGGAGCTCCTACAATGAGCAGTTCTTC

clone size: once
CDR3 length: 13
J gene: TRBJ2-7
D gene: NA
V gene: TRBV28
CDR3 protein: CASSLIQGHEQYF
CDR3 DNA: TGTGCCAGCAGTTTAATCCAGGGTCACGAGCAGTACTTC

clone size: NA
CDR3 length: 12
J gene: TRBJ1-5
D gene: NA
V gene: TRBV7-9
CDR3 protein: CASSSSDQPQHF
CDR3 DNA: TGTGCCAGCAGTTCGAGTGATCAGCCCCAGCATTTT

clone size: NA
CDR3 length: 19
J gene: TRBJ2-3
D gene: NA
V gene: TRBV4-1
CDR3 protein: CASSQGLQFGRASTDTQYF
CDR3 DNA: TGCGCCAGCAGCCAAGGGTTACAGTTCGGGCGGGCCAGCACAGATACGCAGTATTTT

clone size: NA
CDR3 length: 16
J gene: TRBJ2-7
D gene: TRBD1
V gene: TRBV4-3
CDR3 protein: CASSQYGQGSSYEQYF
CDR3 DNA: TGCGCCAGCAGCCAATACGGACAGGGTAGCTCCTACGAGCAGTACTTC

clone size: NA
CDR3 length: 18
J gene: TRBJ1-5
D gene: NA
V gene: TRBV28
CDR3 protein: CASSSSQRTLGSNQPQHF
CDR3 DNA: TGTGCCAGCAGCTCATCCCAGAGGACATTAGGCAGCAATCAGCCCCAGCATTTT

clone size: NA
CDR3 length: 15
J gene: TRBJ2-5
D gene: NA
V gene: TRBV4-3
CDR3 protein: CASSRTLDSAETQYF
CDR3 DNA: TGCGCCAGCAGCCGAACCCTGGACAGCGCAGAGACCCAGTACTTC

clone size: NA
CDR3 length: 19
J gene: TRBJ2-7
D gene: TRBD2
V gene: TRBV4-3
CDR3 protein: CASSQDVGSGAGAGYEQYF
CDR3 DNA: TGCGCCAGCAGCCAAGACGTTGGTAGCGGGGCAGGGGCAGGGTACGAGCAGTACTTC

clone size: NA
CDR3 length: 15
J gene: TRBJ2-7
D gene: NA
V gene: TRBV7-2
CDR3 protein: CASSPRGPGDSEQYF
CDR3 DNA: TGTGCCAGCAGCCCCCGTGGGCCGGGAGACTCCGAGCAGTACTTC

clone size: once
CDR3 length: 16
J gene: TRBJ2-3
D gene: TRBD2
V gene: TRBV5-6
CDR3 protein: CASSLGESGSGDTQYF
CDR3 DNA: TGTGCCAGCAGCTTGGGGGAAAGCGGGAGCGGAGATACGCAGTATTTT

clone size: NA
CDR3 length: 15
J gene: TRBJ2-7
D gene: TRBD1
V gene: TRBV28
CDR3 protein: CASTQGGQGGYEQYF
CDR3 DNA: TGTGCCAGCACCCAAGGGGGACAGGGGGGGTACGAGCAGTACTTC

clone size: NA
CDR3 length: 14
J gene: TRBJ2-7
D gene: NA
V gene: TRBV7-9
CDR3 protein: CASSLVGSAQEQYF
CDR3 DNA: TGTGCCAGCAGCTTAGTCGGGTCCGCCCAGGAGCAGTACTTC

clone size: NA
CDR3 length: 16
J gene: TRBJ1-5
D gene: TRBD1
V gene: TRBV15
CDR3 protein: CATSQSGDSQNQPQHF
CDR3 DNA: TGTGCCACCAGCCAATCCGGGGACAGCCAAAATCAGCCCCAGCATTTT

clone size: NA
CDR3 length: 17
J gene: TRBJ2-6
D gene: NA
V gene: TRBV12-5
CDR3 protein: CASGSRTASSGANVLTF
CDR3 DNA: TGTGCTAGTGGTTCCAGGACAGCAAGCTCTGGGGCCAACGTCCTGACTTTC

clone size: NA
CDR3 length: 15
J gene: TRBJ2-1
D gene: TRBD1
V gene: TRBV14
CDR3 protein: CASTPGTGGFYEQFF
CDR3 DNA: TGTGCCAGCACCCCCGGGACAGGGGGTTTCTATGAGCAGTTCTTC

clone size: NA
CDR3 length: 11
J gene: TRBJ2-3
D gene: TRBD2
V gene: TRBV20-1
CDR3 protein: CSPGLAAPQYF
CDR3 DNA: TGCAGTCCGGGACTAGCGGCCCCGCAGTATTTT

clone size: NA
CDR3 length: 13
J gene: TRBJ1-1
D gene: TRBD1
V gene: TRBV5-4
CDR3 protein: CASSLRTGIEAFF
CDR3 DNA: TGTGCCAGCAGCCTGAGGACAGGGATTGAAGCTTTCTTT

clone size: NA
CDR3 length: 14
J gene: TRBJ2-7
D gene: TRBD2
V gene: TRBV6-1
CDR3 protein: CASSLSGMTYEQYF
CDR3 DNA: TGTGCCAGCTCACTTAGCGGGATGACCTACGAGCAGTACTTC

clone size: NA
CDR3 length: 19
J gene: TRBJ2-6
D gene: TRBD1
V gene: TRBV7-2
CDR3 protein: CASSPRQGKMVSGANVLTF
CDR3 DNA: TGTGCCAGCAGCCCGAGACAGGGAAAGATGGTCTCAGGGGCCAACGTCCTGACTTTC

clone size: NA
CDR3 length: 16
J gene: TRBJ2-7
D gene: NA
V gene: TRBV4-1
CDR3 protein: CASSQERWRQTNEQYF
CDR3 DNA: TGCGCCAGCAGCCAAGAAAGATGGAGGCAGACCAACGAGCAGTACTTC

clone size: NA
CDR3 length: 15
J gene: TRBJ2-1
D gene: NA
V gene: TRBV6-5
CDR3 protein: CASSYRGSTYNEQFF
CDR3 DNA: TGTGCCAGCAGTTACAGGGGCTCTACCTACAATGAGCAGTTCTTC

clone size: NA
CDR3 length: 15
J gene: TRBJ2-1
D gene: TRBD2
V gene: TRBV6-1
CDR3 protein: CASRGESSGRAQQFF
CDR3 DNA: TGTGCCAGCAGGGGAGAATCTAGCGGGAGGGCCCAGCAGTTCTTC

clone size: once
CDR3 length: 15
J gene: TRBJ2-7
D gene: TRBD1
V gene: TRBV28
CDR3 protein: CASREGTGISYEQYF
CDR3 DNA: TGTGCCAGCAGAGAAGGGACAGGGATCTCCTACGAGCAGTACTTC

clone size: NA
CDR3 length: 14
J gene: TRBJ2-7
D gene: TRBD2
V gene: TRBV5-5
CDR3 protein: CASSLISGNYEQYF
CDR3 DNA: TGTGCCAGCAGCTTGATTAGCGGGAACTACGAGCAGTACTTC

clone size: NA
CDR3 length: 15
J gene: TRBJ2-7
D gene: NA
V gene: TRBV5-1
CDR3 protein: CASSFVRGGLSEQYF
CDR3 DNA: TGCGCCAGCAGCTTCGTACGGGGAGGCCTTTCCGAGCAGTACTTC

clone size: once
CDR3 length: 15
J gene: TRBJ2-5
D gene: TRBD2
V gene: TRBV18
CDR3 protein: CASSPRLAGAETQYF
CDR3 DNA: TGTGCCAGCTCACCAAGGCTAGCGGGAGCAGAGACCCAGTACTTC

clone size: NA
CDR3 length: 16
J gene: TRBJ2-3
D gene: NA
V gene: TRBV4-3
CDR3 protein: CASSQTTSGDTDTQYF
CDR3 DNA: TGCGCCAGCAGCCAGACGACAAGCGGAGACACAGATACGCAGTATTTT

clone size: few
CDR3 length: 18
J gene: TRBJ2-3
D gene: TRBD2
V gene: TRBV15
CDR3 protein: CATSMGLAGGPSTDTQYF
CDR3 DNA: TGTGCCACCAGCATGGGACTAGCGGGAGGTCCTAGCACAGATACGCAGTATTTT

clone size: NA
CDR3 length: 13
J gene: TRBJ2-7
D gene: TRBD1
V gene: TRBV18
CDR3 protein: CASSPRTGGEQYF
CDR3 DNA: TGTGCCAGCTCACCTAGGACAGGGGGAGAGCAGTACTTC

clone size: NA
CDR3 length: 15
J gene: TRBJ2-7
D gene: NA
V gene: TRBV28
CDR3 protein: CASSPPGMGHYEQYF
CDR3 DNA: TGTGCCAGCAGTCCCCCCGGGATGGGCCACTACGAGCAGTACTTC